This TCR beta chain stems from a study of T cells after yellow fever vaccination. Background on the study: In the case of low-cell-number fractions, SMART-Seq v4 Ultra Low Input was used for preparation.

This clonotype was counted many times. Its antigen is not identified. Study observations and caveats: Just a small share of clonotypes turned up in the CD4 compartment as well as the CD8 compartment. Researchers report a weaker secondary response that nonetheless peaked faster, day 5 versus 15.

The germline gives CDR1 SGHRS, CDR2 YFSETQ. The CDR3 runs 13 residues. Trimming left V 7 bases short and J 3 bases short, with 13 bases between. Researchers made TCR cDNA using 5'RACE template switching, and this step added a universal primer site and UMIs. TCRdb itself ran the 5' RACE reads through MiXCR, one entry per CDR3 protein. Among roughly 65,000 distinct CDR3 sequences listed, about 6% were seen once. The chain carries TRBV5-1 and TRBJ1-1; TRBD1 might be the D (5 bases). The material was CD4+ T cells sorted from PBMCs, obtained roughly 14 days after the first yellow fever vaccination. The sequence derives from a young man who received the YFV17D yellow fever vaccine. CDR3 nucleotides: TGCGCCAGCTGCAGGGAAGGTGACACTGAAGCTTTCTTT. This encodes CASCREGDTEAFF.